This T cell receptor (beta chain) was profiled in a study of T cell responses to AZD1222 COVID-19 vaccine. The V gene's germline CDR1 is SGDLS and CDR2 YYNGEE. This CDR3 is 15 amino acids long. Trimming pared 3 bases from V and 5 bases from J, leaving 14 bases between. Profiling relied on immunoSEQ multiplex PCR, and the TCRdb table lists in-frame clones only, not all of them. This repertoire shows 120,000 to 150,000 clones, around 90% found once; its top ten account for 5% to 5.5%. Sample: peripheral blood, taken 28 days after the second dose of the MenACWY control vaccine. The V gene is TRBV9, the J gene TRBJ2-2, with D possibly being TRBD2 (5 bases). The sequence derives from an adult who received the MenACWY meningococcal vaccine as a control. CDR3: CASSADYPSTGELFF. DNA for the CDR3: TGTGCCAGCAGCGCCGACTACCCGAGTACCGGGGAGCTGTTTTTT.